Listed below are T cell receptor beta chains from one sample, sequenced in a study of blood T cell repertoires in COVID-19. Measured with immunoSEQ multiplex PCR; TCRdb has only the in-frame clones, and not every one. The repertoire holds around 210,000 clones, with around 80% as singletons. Sequenced sample: peripheral blood. These receptor sequences come from a woman older than 75 with COVID-19, enrolled during active disease. Both conserved end residues are part of each CDR3. D genes are given only for firm matches. Size is omitted from some rows. Given values are once, few, many or a class for expanded clones.

CASSSGFWTGRMNTEAFF,TGTGCCAGCAGTTCGGGGTTTTGGACGGGAAGAATGAACACTGAAGCTTTCTTT,TRBJ1-1,TRBV27,18,NA,NA
CASSPLSGGGRTGELFF,TGCGCCAGCAGTCCGCTATCCGGGGGGGGCAGGACCGGGGAGCTGTTTTTT,TRBJ2-2,TRBV10-2,17,TRBD2,NA
CASSNLNEQYF,TGTGCCAGCAGCAACTTAAACGAGCAGTACTTC,TRBJ2-7,TRBV7-9,11,NA,NA
CASSLRVKTQYF,TGTGCCAGCAGTCTCAGGGTAAAGACCCAGTACTTC,TRBJ2-5,TRBV28,12,NA,NA
CASSISTQGSYEQYF,TGTGCCAGTAGTATATCGACACAGGGCTCCTACGAGCAGTACTTC,TRBJ2-7,TRBV19,15,NA,NA
CASSATPTENSPLHF,TGTGCCAGCAGCGCCACCCCGACAGAGAATTCACCCCTCCACTTT,TRBJ1-6,TRBV7-9,15,NA,NA
CAISDRGGANTGELFF,TGTGCCATCAGTGATCGGGGCGGGGCGAACACCGGGGAGCTGTTTTTT,TRBJ2-2,TRBV10-3,16,NA,NA
CASSEAQGRYGYTF,TGTGCCAGCAGTGAAGCACAGGGGCGATATGGCTACACCTTC,TRBJ1-2,TRBV2,14,TRBD1,NA
CASSPSSGNQPQHF,TGCGCCAGCAGCCCTTCTTCTGGCAATCAGCCCCAGCATTTT,TRBJ1-5,TRBV5-1,14,NA,NA
CASSAADRGQTQYF,TGTGCCAGCAGCGCCGCTGACAGGGGACAGACCCAGTACTTC,TRBJ2-5,TRBV7-8,14,TRBD1,NA
CASSVVGVRYNEQFF,TGTGCCAGCAGTGTGGTGGGAGTGAGATACAATGAGCAGTTCTTC,TRBJ2-1,TRBV2,15,NA,NA
CASSLNTEAFF,TGTGCCAGCAGCCTAAACACTGAAGCTTTCTTT,TRBJ1-1,TRBV7-9,11,NA,few
CASSLAKPTLYEQYF,TGCGCCAGCAGCTTGGCCAAGCCTACGTTATACGAGCAGTACTTC,TRBJ2-7,TRBV5-1,15,NA,NA
CASRYTGEDGYTF,TGTGCCAGCAGATACACAGGGGAGGATGGCTACACCTTC,TRBJ1-2,TRBV5-5,13,TRBD1,NA
CASSKRQGATYNSPLHF,TGTGCCAGCAGTAAGAGACAGGGGGCAACCTATAATTCACCCCTCCACTTT,TRBJ1-6,TRBV27,17,TRBD1,NA
CASSLISTGNQPQHF,TGTGCCAGCAGCCTAATATCGACGGGAAATCAGCCCCAGCATTTT,TRBJ1-5,TRBV5-6,15,NA,NA
CAIRGQATPHEQYF,TGTGCCATCAGGGGACAGGCCACCCCGCACGAGCAGTACTTC,TRBJ2-7,TRBV10-3,14,TRBD1,NA
CASSLSGAGGPNEQFF,TGTGCCAGCAGCTTGAGTGGTGCGGGGGGGCCTAATGAGCAGTTCTTC,TRBJ2-1,TRBV7-2,16,TRBD2,once
CASSSGHLSNQPQHF,TGTGCCAGCAGCTCGGGACACCTTAGCAATCAGCCCCAGCATTTT,TRBJ1-5,TRBV7-9,15,NA,NA
CASTGQGEQPQHF,TGTGCCAGTACCGGACAGGGAGAGCAGCCCCAGCATTTT,TRBJ1-5,TRBV19,13,TRBD1,NA
CASSSRIAGDTQYF,TGTGCCAGCAGTTCGCGGATAGCGGGGGATACGCAGTATTTT,TRBJ2-3,TRBV27,14,TRBD2,NA
CASSREGSGYEQYF,TGTGCCAGCAGCCGCGAGGGAAGTGGGTACGAGCAGTACTTC,TRBJ2-7,TRBV5-4,14,NA,NA
CASSLSGQGITFPYEQYF,TGTGCCAGCAGTTTATCGGGACAGGGAATAACTTTTCCCTACGAGCAGTACTTC,TRBJ2-7,TRBV27,18,TRBD1,NA
CASGQQDYQPQHF,TGTGCTAGTGGCCAACAGGATTATCAGCCCCAGCATTTT,TRBJ1-5,TRBV12-5,13,NA,NA
CASSDNPGSGYGYTF,TGTGCCAGCAGTGACAACCCGGGGTCTGGCTATGGCTACACCTTC,TRBJ1-2,TRBV25-1,15,NA,NA
CASSQDMPGTVTIYGYTF,TGTGCCAGCAGCCAAGATATGCCCGGGACAGTTACTATCTATGGCTACACCTTC,TRBJ1-2,TRBV3-1/TRBV3-2,18,TRBD1,NA
CASSEGVSTDTQYF,TGTGCCAGCAGTGAGGGAGTCAGCACAGATACGCAGTATTTT,TRBJ2-3,TRBV6-1,14,NA,NA
CASNLGGDSSPLHF,TGTGCCAGCAACCTAGGGGGGGATTCATCACCCCTCCACTTT,TRBJ1-6,TRBV14,14,NA,NA
CASSFIQGNEKLFF,TGTGCCAGCAGCTTCATACAGGGAAATGAAAAACTGTTTTTT,TRBJ1-4,TRBV7-9,14,NA,NA
CASSQYDRDSKLYF,TGTGCCAGCAGCCAATACGATCGGGACTCGAAATTGTACTTC,TRBJ2-7,TRBV3-1/TRBV3-2,14,NA,NA